Included here is one T cell receptor beta chain sequence, with context. What it binds is unknown. This PCR relied on a set of 60 Vbeta primers and 13 Jbeta primers. Measured with immunoSEQ multiplex PCR; TCRdb has only the in-frame clones, and not every one. The data contain roughly 200,000 clones, less than 85% of them singletons. The entry originates in a study of cytomegalovirus exposure and HLA in healthy donors. Whole-study results and caveats: Of the V segments, some could not be distinguished, including TRBV6-2 and TRBV6-3, and were excluded.

Germline-derived CDR1 and CDR2 are LNHDA and SQIVND (reference sequence). The CDR3 runs 15 residues. The germline V and J ends were trimmed by 5 bases and 1 base, with 14 bases remaining between them. The TCR originated in a boy aged 10-17 years in good health and CMV-seronegative. Sequencing was carried out using PBMCs. The chain uses TRBV19 and TRBJ2-5; D not resolved. CDR3 amino acids: CASSALAVTQETQYF. The DNA for the CDR3 is TGTGCCAGTAGTGCTTTAGCAGTCACCCAAGAGACCCAGTACTTC.